Below, one T cell receptor beta chain is given with its context. The V and J ends lost 4 bases and 7 bases, in that order; junction bases with no gene match: 13. Germline V lookup: CDR1 SGHAT, CDR2 FQNNGV. The CDR3 has 16 amino acids. The data are from a study of shared clonotypes between healthy human individuals. Whole-study context: There were three CD4 naive, three CD4 memory, two CD8 naive and one CD8 memory plates per donor.

Only in-frame clones appear in the TCRdb table, and some are missing; sequencing was by immunoSEQ multiplex PCR. The data contain about 2,500,000 clones, over 85% of them singletons. This chain connects TRBV11-2 to TRBJ2-7; 10 bases map to TRBD2. The TCR originated in a man between 18 and 35 years old in good health. Sequenced input: naive CD4+ T cells sorted from blood. Subset here: CD45RA+ positively selected. The CDR3 loop is CASSSPGASGSGEQYF. Written as DNA, the CDR3 is TGTGCCAGCAGCTCCCCCGGGGCTAGCGGGAGCGGTGAGCAGTACTTC.